The 24 T cell receptor beta chains below come from one sample, sequenced in a study of tumor-infiltrating lymphocytes in primary liver carcinoma. The authors made TCR beta cDNA from approximately 500 ng total RNA with a constant-region primer. Construction of TCR beta libraries relied on three successive nested multiplex PCR rounds employing slightly modified ARM-PCR. Two initial PCR rounds of around 10 cycles each paired TRBV1-TRBV30 forward primers with a C-beta reverse primer. TCRdb reprocessed the multiplex PCR reads with MiXCR, giving one entry per CDR3 protein. The repertoire includes 30,000 to 40,000 distinct CDR3 sequences, over 65% of them detected once, and approximately 15% sits in the top ten. Both RNA and DNA were isolated together from about 21-30 mg of bulk tissue that had not been sorted. What was sequenced was liver tumor tissue from sampling region 4. The subset is: tumor region T4, right-lateral pole. All receptors derive from a man aged 40-49 years with primary liver carcinoma and hepatitis B virus infection.

Worth noting for this clonotype: At one end, the junction sequence differs from germline, possibly due to a read error. V is TRBV6-1 and J is TRBJ2-4; TRBD1 agrees at 8 bases. Germline CDR1 MNHNS, CDR2 SASEGT. The CDR3 covers 16 residues. In DNA, the CDR3 is TGTGCCAGGAGTACCACAGGGGGGTTCGGCAAAAACATTCAGCACTTC. Amino acid sequence: CARSTTGGFGKNIQHF.

Comment on this clonotype: At one boundary the junction diverges from the germline segment, which might be a read error. V usage is TRBV20-1 and J usage is TRBJ1-5, with D unclear. CDR3 size: 13 residues. From germline, CDR1 is DFQATT and CDR2 SNEGSKA (reference sequence). CDR3 protein: CSARGVSNQHQHF. CDR3 nucleotides: TGCAGTGCTAGGGGAGTTAGCAATCAGCACCAGCATTTT.

Concerning this clonotype itself: It is likely a read error, because the conserved phenylalanine at the end of the CDR3 is missing. The DNA is left out, because the CDR3 cannot be placed on it with certainty; the CDR3 is given as TCRdb lists it. The chain carries TRBV28 and TRBJ2-6. The CDR3 region is 15 residues in length, termini included. Per the germline V gene, CDR1 is MDHEN and CDR2 is SYDVKM. CDR3 sequence: CASSSQGSGANVQTS.

Comments on this clonotype: At one boundary the junction diverges from the germline segment, which might be a read error. The V and J genes are TRBV6-2 or TRBV6-3 and TRBJ2-7; D remains ambiguous. This CDR3 has 12 amino acids. From germline, CDR1 is MNHEY and CDR2 SVGEGT. CDR3 bases: TGTGCCAACAGTTACTCGATCTATGAGCAGTACTTT. It specifies CANSYSIYEQYF.

Comment on this clonotype: One end of the junction does not line up with germline, which may come from a read error. The CDR3, as DNA: TGCAGCGTCCAGACTAGCGGGAGGACCCACGAGCAGTACTTT. Translating it yields CSVQTSGRTHEQYF. The chain links TRBV29-1 to TRBJ2-7; 13 bases are a match to TRBD2. Germline CDR1 is SQVTM and CDR2 is ANQGSEA. This CDR3 region has 14 residues.

This chain connects TRBV29-1 to TRBJ1-1, with D maybe TRBD1 (5 bases). This CDR3 spans 14 amino acids. CDR1 is SQVTM and CDR2 is ANQGSEA in the germline V gene. The CDR3 is CVSAGWGMNTEAFF. The CDR3 bases are TGCGTTTCCGCGGGGTGGGGCATGAACACTGAAGCTTTCTTT.

This clonotype was seen ten or more times. The gene calls are TRBV5-1 and TRBJ2-1; 10 bases line up with TRBD1. CDR3 length: 16 amino acids. CDR1 is SGHRS and CDR2 is YFSETQ in the germline V gene. J gave up 4 bases and V 4 bases, and 8 bases lay outside the gene matches. CDR3 loop: CASSIRLGQGYNEQFF. DNA for the CDR3: TGCGCCAGCAGCATAAGGCTGGGACAGGGGTACAATGAGCAGTTCTTC. Together with reference TRBV5-1 and TRBJ2-1, the CDR3 gives the full variable domain: KAGVTQTPRYLIKTRGQQVTLSCSPISGHRSVSWYQQTPGQGLQFLFEYFSETQRNKGNFPGRFSGRQFSNSRSEMNVSTLELGDSALYLCASSIRLGQGYNEQFFGPGTRLTVL.

The chain uses TRBV28 and TRBJ1-3, with D uncertain. V gave up 11 bases and J gave up 2 bases, with 10 bases separating them. The CDR3 is made up of 12 amino acids. The germline V gene has CDR1 MDHEN and CDR2 SYDVKM. CDR3 DNA: TGTGCCGGCGAGAGGGCTGGAAACACCATATATTTT. It encodes CAGERAGNTIYF.

Points on this clonotype: With a much larger clone just one base away, this may be a read error. The gene calls are TRBV7-9 and TRBJ1-5; D might be TRBD1 (6 bases). The CDR3 runs to 13 residues. Germline CDR1 is SEHNR and CDR2 is FQNEAQ (reference sequence). The CDR3 DNA sequence: TGTGTCAGCAGCGTATTAGGGGGTCAGTCCCAGCATTTT. Protein product: CVSSVLGGQSQHF.

V is TRBV24-1 and J is TRBJ2-7, with D unclear. CDR1 and CDR2 (germline): KGHDR, SFDVKD. The CDR3 consists of 13 residues. Trimming cost V 7 bases and J 2 bases, with 11 bases left between them. The CDR3 sequence is CATSNAAPYEQYF. The CDR3 DNA reads TGTGCCACCAGCAACGCAGCCCCCTACGAGCAGTACTTC.

This clonotype was detected ten times or more. With a much larger clone just one base away, this may be a read error. This chain connects TRBV28 to TRBJ2-3; 7 nucleotides match TRBD2. CDR1 is MDHEN, CDR2 SYDVKM, per germline. The CDR3 extends over 14 amino acids. CDR3 residues: CASSLGGSTDTRYF. The CDR3 nucleotides read TGTGCCAGCAGTTTGGGGGGGAGCACAGATACGCGGTATTTT.

This chain uses TRBV2 with TRBJ2-1, with 8 bases that match TRBD2. Losses at the gene ends were 4 bases for V and 12 bases for J; bases not matched to a gene: 11. Germline V CDR1 and CDR2: SNHLY, FYNNEI. The length of the CDR3 is 14 residues. CDR3: CASSGISGARGQFF. The DNA for the CDR3 is TGTGCCAGCAGTGGGATTAGCGGGGCCCGGGGGCAGTTCTTC.

On this clonotype: The junction differs from germline at one of its ends, possibly a read error. This sequence joins TRBV4-2 and TRBJ2-2; 9 nucleotides line up with TRBD2. Germline V gene data show CDR1 as LGHNA and CDR2 as YNFKEQ. CDR3 length: 12 amino acids. This chain's CDR3 is CASSQCGGELFF. The CDR3 DNA sequence: TGTGCCAGCAGCCAATGCGGGGGGGAACTGTTTTTT.

Worth noting for this clonotype: A much larger clonotype is one base distant, so this may be a read error. The rearrangement links TRBV7-3 to TRBJ2-3; a possible D gene is TRBD1 (6 bases). This CDR3 spans 15 amino acids. Germline loops: CDR1 SGHTA, CDR2 FQGTGA. CDR3 protein: CASSLMGRWTATQYF. In DNA form, the CDR3 reads TGTGCCAGCAGCTTAATGGGACGATGGACAGCTACGCAGTATTTT.

Worth noting for this clonotype: A junction end diverges from the germline sequence, so it may reflect a read error. The chain carries TRBV7-9 and TRBJ2-7, with no clear D. CDR1 and CDR2 from the germline V gene are SEHNR and FQNEAQ (reference sequence). The CDR3 runs 15 residues. Here the CDR3 reads CASSLDLQTSYEQYF. CDR3 sequence (DNA): TGTGCCAGTAGCTTGGACCTCCAAACCTCCTACGAGCAGTACTTC.

This clonotype appeared a single time. Since a much larger clone is just one base distant, this may be a read error. The V gene is TRBV20-1, the J gene TRBJ2-7; D is undetermined. The V end was cut by 1 base, the J end by 7 bases, with 14 bases between. In germline, CDR1 is DFQATT, CDR2 SNEGSKA (reference sequence). The CDR3 length is 13 residues. CDR3 in amino acids: CSARVPSRQEQYF. The CDR3 nucleotides read TGCAGTGCTAGAGTCCCTTCCAGGCAAGAGCAGTACTTC.

Points on this clonotype: No conserved phenylalanine or tryptophan ends this CDR3, so it is likely a read error. The chain employs TRBV6-6 and TRBJ1-1; 8 bases match TRBD1. The CDR3 totals 13 residues. V lost 10 bases to trimming and J lost 5 bases; unmatched junction nucleotides: 9. CDR1 and CDR2 from the germline V gene are MNHNY and SVGAGI (reference sequence). The CDR3 sequence: CAISTGGITEAFL. The CDR3 coding sequence is TGTGCCATCAGCACAGGGGGGATTACTGAAGCTTTCCTT.

The chain is built from TRBV28 and TRBJ2-1; no clear D gene. CDR1 and CDR2 from the germline V gene are MDHEN and SYDVKM. Trimming shortened V by 2 bases and J by 1 base, and 12 bases separated the two germline ends. The CDR3 length is 16 residues. CDR3 in amino acids: CASSLLDRRSYNEQFF. Written as DNA, the CDR3 is TGTGCCAGCAGTTTACTCGACCGCAGGTCCTACAATGAGCAGTTCTTC.

As to this clonotype: Its ends do not fully match the called genes, so a read error is possible. The rearrangement uses TRBV4-3 and TRBJ2-7; D possibly uses TRBD1 or TRBD2 (6 bases each). In germline, CDR1 is LGHNA, CDR2 YSLEER. The CDR3 spans 15 residues. The CDR3 loop is CASSQDRGAGNEQYF. As DNA, the CDR3 is TGTGCCAGCAGCCAAGATAGGGGGGCGGGGAACGAGCAGTACTTC.

The chain employs TRBV11-2 and TRBJ2-7; the match to TRBD2 covers 9 bases. The CDR3 has 15 amino acids. CDR1 is SGHAT and CDR2 is FQNNGV in the germline V gene. Trimming took 1 base from V and 9 from J; bases not matched to a gene: 10. The CDR3 here is CASSLAIAGASGQYF. The CDR3 DNA is TGTGCCAGCAGCTTAGCCATAGCGGGGGCTAGCGGGCAGTACTTC.

This clonotype was detected only once. Compared with germline, one end of the junction differs, possibly owing to a read error. The rearrangement links TRBV6-6 to TRBJ1-3; D is possibly TRBD1 (5 bases). CDR1 and CDR2 from the germline V gene are MNHNY and SVGAGI (reference sequence). The CDR3 totals 15 residues. The CDR3 coding sequence is TGTGCCAGCAGTCCGGGGGGGTGCTCTGGAAACGCCATATATTTT. Its translation: CASSPGGCSGNAIYF.

Worth noting for this clonotype: One junction end disagrees with the germline gene, perhaps due to a read error. V usage is TRBV11-2 and J usage is TRBJ2-1, with TRBD2 matching 8 bases. Germline-derived CDR1 and CDR2 are SGHAT and FQNNGV. This CDR3 is 17 amino acids long. The CDR3 sequence: CASSLDRGGRLCNEQFF. The CDR3 DNA sequence: TGTGCCAGTAGCTTAGATAGGGGCGGGAGGTTATGCAATGAGCAGTTCTTC.

With regard to this clonotype: Likely a read error: the CDR3 ends without its conserved phenylalanine or tryptophan. The DNA is left out, because the CDR3 cannot be placed on it with certainty; the CDR3 is given as TCRdb lists it. V gene TRBV29-1 combines with J gene TRBJ1-1. The CDR3 extends over 15 residues, inclusive of both ends. Germline loops: CDR1 SQVTM, CDR2 ANQGSEA. CDR3 region: CSVESGWGMNTEAVL.

V is TRBV2 and J is TRBJ2-2; tentatively, D is TRBD1 or TRBD2 (5 bases each). This CDR3 region has 12 residues. Germline V gene sequence: CDR1 SNHLY, CDR2 FYNNEI. Trimming pared 9 bases from V and 6 bases from J, leaving 11 bases between. The DNA of the CDR3 is TGTGCCAGTAGAGGGGATCCCGGGGAGCTGTTTTTT. Its translation: CASRGDPGELFF.